A selection of T cell receptor beta chains follows, all from one sample in a study of a mutant IDH1 vaccine in newly diagnosed glioma. For these TCRs, the target antigens are not known. The repertoire was sequenced with immunoSEQ multiplex PCR; TCRdb's copy has only in-frame clones and lacks some. Among 30,000 to 40,000 clones listed, 80% to 85% were seen once. Sequenced material: PBMCs, taken from a glioma patient whose treatment included an IDH1 peptide vaccine. The receptors come from a woman under 30 with glioma. CDR3s include the opening cysteine and the closing phenylalanine or tryptophan. The order of the fields is V gene, clone size, J gene, D gene, CDR3 protein, CDR3 DNA. A D gene is named only where the DNA matches it firmly. Size tells how often a clone was seen (once, few, many) or the class of an expanded clone, and some rows leave it out.

v_call: TRBV2; clone_size: NA; j_call: TRBJ1-1; d_call: TRBD1; cdr3_aa: CASSTMTGHTEAFF; cdr3_nt: TGTGCCAGCAGTACTATGACAGGGCACACTGAAGCTTTCTTT
v_call: TRBV19; clone_size: NA; j_call: TRBJ2-2; d_call: NA; cdr3_aa: CASSFGQGTNTGELFF; cdr3_nt: TGTGCCAGTAGTTTTGGGCAGGGGACTAACACCGGGGAGCTGTTTTTT
v_call: TRBV6-1; clone_size: NA; j_call: TRBJ2-7; d_call: NA; cdr3_aa: CASTEWGSYPNF; cdr3_nt: TGTGCCAGCACCGAATGGGGATCTTACCCAAACTTC
v_call: TRBV15; clone_size: NA; j_call: TRBJ1-5; d_call: NA; cdr3_aa: CATSSKGSQPQHF; cdr3_nt: TGTGCCACCAGCAGTAAGGGAAGTCAGCCCCAGCATTTT
v_call: TRBV6-1; clone_size: NA; j_call: TRBJ2-7; d_call: TRBD1; cdr3_aa: CASKDPGQGTYEQYF; cdr3_nt: TGTGCCAGCAAAGATCCGGGACAGGGTACCTACGAGCAGTACTTC
v_call: TRBV29-1; clone_size: once; j_call: TRBJ1-2; d_call: NA; cdr3_aa: CSVEKGEQAYGYTF; cdr3_nt: TGCAGCGTTGAAAAGGGAGAGCAAGCCTATGGCTACACCTTC
v_call: TRBV11-2; clone_size: NA; j_call: TRBJ2-1; d_call: TRBD2; cdr3_aa: CASSPAGGGTYNEQFF; cdr3_nt: TGTGCCAGCAGCCCAGCGGGGGGGGGTACCTACAATGAGCAGTTCTTC
v_call: TRBV19; clone_size: NA; j_call: TRBJ2-2; d_call: NA; cdr3_aa: CASRNLGWGQTGELFF; cdr3_nt: TGTGCCAGTAGAAACCTGGGGTGGGGTCAAACCGGGGAGCTGTTTTTT
v_call: TRBV28; clone_size: NA; j_call: TRBJ1-2; d_call: TRBD1; cdr3_aa: CASTIGGQANSYGYTF; cdr3_nt: TGTGCCAGCACCATTGGGGGACAGGCAAATTCCTATGGCTACACCTTC
v_call: TRBV29-1; clone_size: NA; j_call: TRBJ1-3; d_call: NA; cdr3_aa: CSVEENVGNTIYF; cdr3_nt: TGCAGCGTTGAAGAAAATGTGGGTAACACCATATATTTT
v_call: TRBV13; clone_size: once; j_call: TRBJ1-1; d_call: NA; cdr3_aa: CASSPTTGSDTEAFF; cdr3_nt: TGTGCCAGCAGCCCCACCACAGGGAGCGACACTGAAGCTTTCTTT
v_call: TRBV27; clone_size: NA; j_call: TRBJ2-7; d_call: NA; cdr3_aa: CASSSTGSSYEQYF; cdr3_nt: TGTGCCAGCAGTTCTACAGGGTCCTCCTACGAGCAGTACTTC
v_call: TRBV14; clone_size: NA; j_call: TRBJ1-3; d_call: NA; cdr3_aa: CASSLTLGTIYF; cdr3_nt: TGTGCCAGCAGCCTAACCCTGGGCACCATATATTTT
v_call: TRBV15; clone_size: few; j_call: TRBJ1-1; d_call: NA; cdr3_aa: CATSPDLNTEAFF; cdr3_nt: TGTGCCACCAGCCCAGACCTAAACACTGAAGCTTTCTTT
v_call: TRBV7-6; clone_size: NA; j_call: TRBJ2-5; d_call: NA; cdr3_aa: CASSFDYRRETQYF; cdr3_nt: TGTGCCAGCAGCTTCGACTACCGACGGGAGACCCAGTACTTC
v_call: TRBV16; clone_size: NA; j_call: TRBJ1-5; d_call: NA; cdr3_aa: CASSQSPFMGPQHF; cdr3_nt: TGTGCCAGCAGCCAAAGCCCGTTTATGGGGCCCCAGCATTTT
v_call: TRBV5-1; clone_size: NA; j_call: TRBJ1-4; d_call: NA; cdr3_aa: CASSLNRPNEKLFF; cdr3_nt: TGCGCCAGCAGCTTGAACAGGCCGAATGAAAAACTGTTTTTT
v_call: TRBV30; clone_size: NA; j_call: TRBJ2-1; d_call: NA; cdr3_aa: CAWTVFRQNNEQFF; cdr3_nt: TGTGCCTGGACTGTTTTTCGACAGAACAATGAGCAGTTCTTC
v_call: TRBV7-8; clone_size: NA; j_call: TRBJ1-1; d_call: NA; cdr3_aa: CASQLGWGISTEAFF; cdr3_nt: TGTGCCAGCCAGCTTGGGTGGGGTATTAGCACTGAAGCTTTCTTT
v_call: TRBV19; clone_size: NA; j_call: TRBJ1-5; d_call: NA; cdr3_aa: CASSTPGQDSNQPQHF; cdr3_nt: TGTGCCAGTAGTACACCGGGACAAGATAGCAATCAGCCCCAGCATTTT
v_call: TRBV5-6; clone_size: NA; j_call: TRBJ1-5; d_call: NA; cdr3_aa: CASTIRTENGQPQHF; cdr3_nt: TGTGCCAGCACCATCAGGACAGAGAATGGTCAGCCCCAGCATTTT
v_call: TRBV6-1; clone_size: NA; j_call: TRBJ2-7; d_call: TRBD2; cdr3_aa: CASKPLAGGQYEQYF; cdr3_nt: TGTGCCAGTAAACCTTTAGCGGGGGGGCAATACGAGCAGTACTTC
v_call: TRBV14; clone_size: NA; j_call: TRBJ2-1; d_call: NA; cdr3_aa: CASSHVEGDEQFF; cdr3_nt: TGTGCCAGCAGTCACGTCGAGGGTGATGAGCAGTTCTTC
v_call: TRBV5-1; clone_size: NA; j_call: TRBJ1-2; d_call: NA; cdr3_aa: CASSLERGGGYTF; cdr3_nt: TGCGCCAGCAGCTTGGAGAGAGGGGGAGGCTACACCTTC
v_call: TRBV21-1; clone_size: NA; j_call: TRBJ2-7; d_call: NA; cdr3_aa: CASSKAVKGRGEQYF; cdr3_nt: TGTGCCAGCAGCAAAGCCGTTAAGGGTAGAGGCGAGCAGTACTTC
v_call: TRBV6-5; clone_size: NA; j_call: TRBJ2-3; d_call: TRBD1; cdr3_aa: CASSSTGQDTDTQYF; cdr3_nt: TGTGCCAGCAGTTCCACGGGACAGGACACAGATACGCAGTATTTT
v_call: TRBV5-6; clone_size: NA; j_call: TRBJ1-3; d_call: NA; cdr3_aa: CASSFGPDTIYF; cdr3_nt: TGTGCCAGCAGCTTTGGGCCGGACACCATATATTTT
v_call: TRBV5-5; clone_size: NA; j_call: TRBJ2-1; d_call: NA; cdr3_aa: CASSSFGNEQFF; cdr3_nt: TGTGCCAGCAGCTCGTTTGGGAATGAGCAGTTCTTC
v_call: TRBV21-1; clone_size: NA; j_call: TRBJ2-7; d_call: NA; cdr3_aa: CASSKAQTTSGYYEQYF; cdr3_nt: TGTGCCAGCAGCAAAGCGCAGACGACTAGCGGCTACTACGAGCAGTACTTC
v_call: TRBV7-2; clone_size: NA; j_call: TRBJ1-1; d_call: NA; cdr3_aa: CASSFDMNTEAFF; cdr3_nt: TGTGCCAGCAGCTTTGACATGAACACTGAAGCTTTCTTT
v_call: TRBV11-2; clone_size: NA; j_call: TRBJ2-1; d_call: NA; cdr3_aa: CASSLDKYNEQFF; cdr3_nt: TGTGCCAGCAGCTTAGATAAGTACAATGAGCAGTTCTTC
v_call: TRBV7-7; clone_size: NA; j_call: TRBJ2-5; d_call: NA; cdr3_aa: CASSLGAGRETQYF; cdr3_nt: TGTGCTAGCAGCTTAGGAGCTGGCCGGGAGACCCAGTACTTC
v_call: TRBV27; clone_size: NA; j_call: TRBJ1-2; d_call: NA; cdr3_aa: CASSVDSALNYGYTF; cdr3_nt: TGTGCCAGCAGTGTAGACAGTGCTTTGAACTATGGCTACACCTTC
v_call: TRBV29-1; clone_size: NA; j_call: TRBJ2-5; d_call: NA; cdr3_aa: CSVDPGPHTFLDQETQYF; cdr3_nt: TGCAGCGTTGACCCCGGGCCGCATACATTTCTAGACCAAGAGACCCAGTACTTC
v_call: TRBV28; clone_size: NA; j_call: TRBJ1-4; d_call: NA; cdr3_aa: CASSSNGGSFEKLFF; cdr3_nt: TGTGCCAGCAGTTCCAACGGGGGGTCTTTTGAAAAACTGTTTTTT
v_call: TRBV19; clone_size: once; j_call: TRBJ2-7; d_call: NA; cdr3_aa: CASSIAGPSGSDF; cdr3_nt: TGTGCCAGTAGTATTGCAGGGCCCTCTGGGTCGGACTTC
v_call: TRBV19; clone_size: NA; j_call: TRBJ2-7; d_call: NA; cdr3_aa: CASSIGPLRTKDTYEQYF; cdr3_nt: TGTGCCAGTAGTATAGGGCCCCTTCGGACTAAGGATACCTACGAGCAGTACTTC
v_call: TRBV7-7; clone_size: NA; j_call: TRBJ2-5; d_call: NA; cdr3_aa: CASSLGASRGWQETQYF; cdr3_nt: TGTGCTAGCAGCTTAGGAGCCTCCAGGGGTTGGCAAGAGACCCAGTACTTC
v_call: TRBV6-1; clone_size: NA; j_call: TRBJ1-3; d_call: TRBD1; cdr3_aa: CASSDETGGYFGSGNTIYF; cdr3_nt: TGTGCCAGCAGTGATGAGACAGGGGGCTACTTTGGCTCTGGAAACACCATATATTTT
v_call: TRBV28; clone_size: NA; j_call: TRBJ2-7; d_call: NA; cdr3_aa: CASSLGGKSYEQYF; cdr3_nt: TGTGCCAGCAGTTTAGGTGGGAAATCCTACGAGCAGTACTTC
v_call: TRBV5-1; clone_size: NA; j_call: TRBJ2-6; d_call: NA; cdr3_aa: CASNAQVPGSGANVLTF; cdr3_nt: TGCGCCAGCAACGCACAGGTCCCGGGCTCTGGGGCCAACGTCCTGACTTTC
v_call: TRBV7-7; clone_size: NA; j_call: TRBJ2-3; d_call: TRBD1; cdr3_aa: CASSRGYSDTQYF; cdr3_nt: TGTGCTAGCAGCAGGGGGTATTCAGATACGCAGTATTTT